Presented here are 20 T cell receptor beta chains from one specimen sequenced in a study of shared clonotypes between healthy human individuals. Profiling relied on immunoSEQ multiplex PCR, and the TCRdb table lists in-frame clones only, not all of them. The sample lists some 490,000 clones, approximately 84% occurring once. Sample: PBMCs. The receptors shown here come from a middle-aged woman in good health. Some clones in this sample may be carry-over from other donors' samples.

The chain employs TRBV7-2 and TRBJ2-6; D ambiguous. Trimming removed 6 bases from V and 4 bases from J, with 13 bases in between. The CDR3 totals 15 residues. The V gene's germline CDR1 is SGHTA and CDR2 FQGNSA. In DNA, the CDR3 is TGTGCCAGCAGTCGAACAGTGAGGGGGGCCAACGTCCTGACTTTC. As protein: CASSRTVRGANVLTF.

This chain connects TRBV21-1 to TRBJ1-1; the D segment call TRBD1 is taken from the table without a DNA check. TRBV21-1 is a documented pseudogene. There are 16 residues in the CDR3. CDR3 DNA sequence: TGTGCCAGCAGCAACCCACGCAGGGGACGGAACACTGAAGCTTTCTTT. It translates to CASSNPRRGRNTEAFF.

With regard to this clone: With only one base between it and a far larger clone, this is likely a read error. Other DNA sequences in the same sample also yield this CDR3. The chain joins TRBV30 to TRBJ1-5, with D possibly matching TRBD1 (5 bases). Trimming shortened V by 2 bases and J by 1 base, and 12 bases separated the two germline ends. CDR1 and CDR2 from the germline V gene are GTSNPN and SVGIG (reference sequence). The CDR3 consists of 15 residues. This CDR3 is CAWSLTGPSNQPQHF. The CDR3, as DNA: TGTGCCTGGAGTCTGACGGGGCCCAGCAATCAGCCCCAGCATTTT.

Note on this clone: This sample includes further DNA sequences coding for the same CDR3. CDR3: CAISEIGYEQYF. As DNA, the CDR3 is TGTGCCATCAGTGAGATCGGTTACGAGCAGTACTTC. The rearrangement joins TRBV10-3 to TRBJ2-7; D unresolved. Germline V gene lookup returns CDR1 ENHRY and CDR2 SYGVKD. This CDR3 contains 12 residues. Trimming cost V 2 bases and J 4 bases, with 6 bases left between them.

The rearrangement links TRBV15 to TRBJ1-2; D perhaps matches TRBD1 (5 bases). The CDR3 contains 17 residues. CDR1 and CDR2 from the germline V gene are LNHNV and YYDKDF (reference sequence). V gave up 0 bases and J gave up 0 bases, with 14 bases separating them. Here the CDR3 DNA reads TGTGCCACCAGCAGAGATGGGGCAGGCTTAGCTAACTATGGCTACACCTTC. Protein sequence: CATSRDGAGLANYGYTF.

The chain has TRBV4-2 and TRBJ1-4; unclear D gene. The length of the CDR3 is 15 residues. The V gene lost 0 bases and the J gene lost 4 bases, with 9 bases spanning the gap. Germline-derived CDR1 and CDR2 are LGHNA and YNFKEQ. The CDR3 DNA reads TGTGCCAGCAGCCAAGATGGGCACCATAATGAAAAACTGTTTTTT. The encoded protein is CASSQDGHHNEKLFF.

The V and J genes are TRBV11-2 and TRBJ2-1, with TRBD2 identical over 10 bases. There are 15 residues in the CDR3. After removal of 5 bases from V and 12 bases from J, the junction contained 13 bases not matched to a gene. The germline V gene encodes CDR1 SGHAT and CDR2 FQNNGV. In nucleotides, the CDR3 is TGTGCCAGCAGCACATCGGGAGCTAGCGGGAGAGTGCAGTTCTTC. It is translated as CASSTSGASGRVQFF.

This clone was counted only a few times. The chain recombines TRBV15 with TRBJ2-5; 8 positions match TRBD1. Germline V gene sequence: CDR1 LNHNV, CDR2 YYDKDF (reference sequence). The CDR3 runs 17 residues. The J segment lost 2 bases and the V segment lost 3 bases, leaving 11 bases of the junction unmatched. CDR3 amino acids: CATSRRWLGTGQETQYF. The CDR3 DNA sequence: TGTGCCACCAGCAGGAGATGGTTGGGGACAGGACAAGAGACCCAGTACTTC.

This clone was detected only once. V is TRBV7-3 and J is TRBJ2-1, with 8 bases identical to TRBD2. V dropped 0 bases and J dropped 13; count of bases not matched to a gene: 8. The CDR3 is 14 residues long. Germline V lookup: CDR1 SGHTA, CDR2 FQGTGA. CDR3 sequence: CASSLTLGSGNQFF. CDR3 nucleotide sequence: TGTGCCAGCAGCTTAACCCTGGGTAGCGGGAATCAGTTCTTC.

This chain uses TRBV28 with TRBJ2-7; D may be TRBD1 or TRBD2 (5 bases each). Trimming shortened V by 3 bases and J by 5 bases, and 11 bases separated the two germline ends. CDR1 and CDR2 (germline): MDHEN, SYDVKM. The CDR3 sequence is 13 residues long. CDR3 amino acids: CASSFRDVHEQYF. CDR3 coding DNA: TGTGCCAGCAGTTTCCGGGACGTCCACGAGCAGTACTTC. The full variable domain, completed using reference TRBV28 and TRBJ2-7, is DVKVTQSSRYLVKRTGEKVFLECVQDMDHENMFWYRQDPGLGLRLIYFSYDVKMKEKGDIPEGYSVSREKKERFSLILESASTNQTSMYLCASSFRDVHEQYFGPGTRLTVT.

The rearrangement uses TRBV19 and TRBJ1-3; D gene uncertain. The germline V gene has CDR1 LNHDA and CDR2 SQIVND (reference sequence). The V end lost 5 bases, the J end lost 0 bases, and 14 bases lay between the germline ends. This CDR3 spans 16 amino acids. CDR3 sequence reads: CASSRRRTSSGNTIYF. CDR3 in DNA: TGTGCCAGTAGTCGGCGGCGGACCTCCTCTGGAAACACCATATATTTT. Based on the CDR3 plus reference TRBV19 and TRBJ1-3, the full variable domain is DGGITQSPKYLFRKEGQNVTLSCEQNLNHDAMYWYRQDPGQGLRLIYYSQIVNDFQKGDIAEGYSVSREKKESFPLTVTSAQKNPTAFYLCASSRRRTSSGNTIYFGEGSWLTVV.

J is TRBJ2-2 and V is TRBV4-1, with D uncertain. CDR3 size: 19 residues. The germline V gene has CDR1 MGHRA and CDR2 YSYEKL. V was trimmed by 3 bases and J by 6 bases, leaving 26 bases between them. The CDR3, as DNA: TGCGCCAGCAGCCACCCCGAGTCCCTACCGACTGGACCGCCCGGGGAGCTGTTTTTT. Translation gives CASSHPESLPTGPPGELFF.

The rearrangement joins TRBV5-1 to TRBJ2-2; 9 bases agree with TRBD1. The CDR3 spans 15 residues. Per the germline V gene, CDR1 is SGHRS and CDR2 is YFSETQ. J lost 4 bases, V lost 3 bases, and 4 bases had no gene match. This CDR3 reads CASSSRQGVTGELFF. CDR3 bases: TGCGCCAGCAGCTCCAGACAGGGGGTCACCGGGGAGCTGTTTTTT.

The rearrangement joins TRBV7-9 to TRBJ1-2; no reliable D call. The CDR3 has 11 amino acids. Per germline, CDR1 SEHNR and CDR2 FQNEAQ (reference sequence). V gave up 4 bases and J gave up 7 bases, with 7 bases separating them. CDR3 nucleotides: TGTGCCAGCAGCTACGTCGGTGGCTACACCTTC. This gives the protein CASSYVGGYTF.

The chain employs TRBV7-6 and TRBJ1-1; no clear D gene. CDR3 length equals 16 residues. In germline, CDR1 is SGHVS, CDR2 FNYEAQ. The germline V and J ends were trimmed by 4 bases and 2 bases, with 17 bases remaining between them. This CDR3 reads CASSSSLGDLNTEAFF. Here the CDR3 DNA reads TGTGCCAGCAGCTCGTCCTTGGGAGACTTAAACACTGAAGCTTTCTTT.

This clone was seen once. This likely stems from a read error, as it lies one base from a far larger clone. The CDR3 does not end in the conserved phenylalanine or tryptophan, so this is likely a read error. The same CDR3 is also encoded by other DNA sequences in this sample. The J gene is TRBJ1-2, the V gene TRBV9; a possible D gene is TRBD1 (5 bases). V dropped 5 bases and J dropped 2 bases, with 10 bases sitting between them. Germline V gives CDR1 SGDLS, CDR2 YYNGEE. The CDR3 spans 13 residues. As DNA, the CDR3 is TGTGCCAGCAGTAGGGGAGGAAACTATGGCTACACCCTC. It specifies CASSRGGNYGYTL.

The chain carries TRBV10-1 and TRBJ2-7; tentative D call: TRBD1 (6 bases). This CDR3 has 16 amino acids. Germline CDR1 reads WNHNN; CDR2 reads SYGVQD (reference sequence). Trimming cost V 1 base and J 0 bases, with 13 bases left between them. CDR3 coding DNA: TGCGCCAGCAGTGAGTTTGGTACGGGACACTCCTACGAGCAGTACTTC. Encoded protein: CASSEFGTGHSYEQYF.

V is TRBV9 and J is TRBJ2-6, with D perhaps TRBD1 (5 bases). V lost 4 bases, J lost 0 bases, and 14 bases lay in between. Germline V lookup: CDR1 SGDLS, CDR2 YYNGEE. The CDR3 has 17 amino acids. CDR3 loop: CASSSKSGNSGANVLTF. CDR3 in DNA: TGTGCCAGCAGCAGCAAATCAGGGAACTCTGGGGCCAACGTCCTGACTTTC.

The chain employs TRBV7-2 and TRBJ1-2; D possibly corresponds to TRBD1 (5 bases). The V end lost 1 base, the J end lost 5 bases, and 14 bases lay between the germline ends. Germline values: CDR1 SGHTA, CDR2 FQGNSA. There are 15 residues in the CDR3. The CDR3 DNA sequence: TGTGCCAGCAGCTTAGGGGACTCACAAACTTATGGCTACACCTTC. Amino acid sequence: CASSLGDSQTYGYTF.

With regard to this clone: This likely traces to a read error, being one base from a far larger clone. This CDR3 reads CASSLRGRGGETQYF. The CDR3 bases are TGTGCCAGCAGTCTCCGGGGCAGGGGTGGAGAGACCCAGTACTTC. The rearrangement uses TRBV28 and TRBJ2-5, with D possibly TRBD1 on 6 matching bases. The CDR3 has 15 residues. Between the trimmed V and J ends, which lost 5 bases and 4 bases, there was a span of 17 bases. Germline assignment: CDR1 MDHEN and CDR2 SYDVKM. Drawing the rest from reference TRBV28 and TRBJ2-5, the complete variable domain is DVKVTQSSRYLVKRTGEKVFLECVQDMDHENMFWYRQDPGLGLRLIYFSYDVKMKEKGDIPEGYSVSREKKERFSLILESASTNQTSMYLCASSLRGRGGETQYFGPGTRLLVL.